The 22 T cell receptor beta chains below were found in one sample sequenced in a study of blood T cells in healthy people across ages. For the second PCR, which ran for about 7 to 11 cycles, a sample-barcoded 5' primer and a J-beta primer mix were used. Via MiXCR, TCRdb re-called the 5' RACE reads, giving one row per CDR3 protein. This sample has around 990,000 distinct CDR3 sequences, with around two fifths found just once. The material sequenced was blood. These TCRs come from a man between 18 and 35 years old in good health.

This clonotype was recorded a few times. The CDR3 here is CATSRLRNEQFF. The CDR3 DNA reads as TGTGCCACCTCCAGACTACGAAATGAGCAGTTCTTC. V is TRBV28 and J is TRBJ2-1; possible D gene TRBD2, 5 bases. This CDR3 spans 12 amino acids. Per the germline V gene, CDR1 is MDHEN and CDR2 is SYDVKM. V lost 10 bases and J 7 bases, leaving 14 bases between the germline ends.

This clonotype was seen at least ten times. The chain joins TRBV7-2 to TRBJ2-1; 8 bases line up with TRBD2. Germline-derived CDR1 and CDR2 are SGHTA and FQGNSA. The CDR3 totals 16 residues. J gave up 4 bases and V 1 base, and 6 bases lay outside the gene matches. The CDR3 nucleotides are TGTGCCAGCAGCTTAGTCGGCGGGGGGACATACAATGAGCAGTTCTTC. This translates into CASSLVGGGTYNEQFF.

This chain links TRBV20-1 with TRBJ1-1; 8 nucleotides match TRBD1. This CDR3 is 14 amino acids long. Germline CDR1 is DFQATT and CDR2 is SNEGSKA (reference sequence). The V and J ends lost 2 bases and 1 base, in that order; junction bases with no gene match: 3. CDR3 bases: TGCAGTGCTAGACAGGGGGCGACGAACACTGAAGCTTTCTTT. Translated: CSARQGATNTEAFF.

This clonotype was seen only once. CDR3 region: CASSSRRDADNEQYF. The CDR3 coding sequence is TGTGCCAGCAGTTCGCGGAGAGACGCGGACAATGAGCAGTACTTC. V gene TRBV28 combines with J gene TRBJ2-7, with D possibly TRBD1 on 5 matching bases. The CDR3 runs 15 residues. Germline loops: CDR1 MDHEN, CDR2 SYDVKM. Trimming shortened V by 4 bases and J by 7 bases, and 20 bases separated the two germline ends.

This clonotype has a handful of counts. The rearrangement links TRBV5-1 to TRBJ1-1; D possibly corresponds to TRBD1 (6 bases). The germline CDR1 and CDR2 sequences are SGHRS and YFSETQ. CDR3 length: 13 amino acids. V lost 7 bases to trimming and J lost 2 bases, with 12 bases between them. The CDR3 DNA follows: TGCGCCAGCGGTACAGGGACCAACACTGAAGCTTTCTTT. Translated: CASGTGTNTEAFF.

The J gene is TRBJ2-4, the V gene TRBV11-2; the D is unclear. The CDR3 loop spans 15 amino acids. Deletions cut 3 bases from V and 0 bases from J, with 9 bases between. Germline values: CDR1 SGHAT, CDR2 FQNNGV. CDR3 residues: CASSLWGLAKNIQYF. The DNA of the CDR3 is TGTGCCAGCAGCTTGTGGGGTCTAGCCAAAAACATTCAGTACTTC.

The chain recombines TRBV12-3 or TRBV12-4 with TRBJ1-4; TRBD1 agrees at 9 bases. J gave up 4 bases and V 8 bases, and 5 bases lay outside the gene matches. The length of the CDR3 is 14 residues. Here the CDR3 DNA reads TGTGCCAGCGGCCGGACAGGGGATAATGAAAAACTGTTTTTT. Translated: CASGRTGDNEKLFF.

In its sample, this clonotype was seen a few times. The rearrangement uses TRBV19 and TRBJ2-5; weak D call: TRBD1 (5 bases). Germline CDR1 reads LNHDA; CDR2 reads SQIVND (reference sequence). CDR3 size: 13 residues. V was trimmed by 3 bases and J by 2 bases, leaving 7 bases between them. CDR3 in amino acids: CASSMRQQETQYF. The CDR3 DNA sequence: TGTGCCAGTAGTATGCGACAGCAAGAGACCCAGTACTTC.

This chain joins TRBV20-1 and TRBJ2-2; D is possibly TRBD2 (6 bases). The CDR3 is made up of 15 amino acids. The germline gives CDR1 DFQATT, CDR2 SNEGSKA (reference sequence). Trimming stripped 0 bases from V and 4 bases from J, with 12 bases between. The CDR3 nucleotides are TGCAGTGCTAGAGATCCGGCGGGGAGCACCGGGGAGCTGTTTTTT. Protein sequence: CSARDPAGSTGELFF.

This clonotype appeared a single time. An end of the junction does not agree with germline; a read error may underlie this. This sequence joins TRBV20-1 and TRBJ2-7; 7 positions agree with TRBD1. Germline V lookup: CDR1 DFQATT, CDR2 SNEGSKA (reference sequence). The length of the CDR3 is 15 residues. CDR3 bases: TGCGGTGCTAGAGACCTAGGGGGCTCTTGGTACGAGCAGTACTTC. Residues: CGARDLGGSWYEQYF.

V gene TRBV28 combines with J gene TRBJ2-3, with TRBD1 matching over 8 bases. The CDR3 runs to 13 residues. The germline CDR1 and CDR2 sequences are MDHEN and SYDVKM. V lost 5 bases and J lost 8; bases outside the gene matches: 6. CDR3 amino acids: CASSGTGFGTQYF. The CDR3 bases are TGTGCCAGCAGTGGGACAGGATTCGGTACGCAGTATTTT.

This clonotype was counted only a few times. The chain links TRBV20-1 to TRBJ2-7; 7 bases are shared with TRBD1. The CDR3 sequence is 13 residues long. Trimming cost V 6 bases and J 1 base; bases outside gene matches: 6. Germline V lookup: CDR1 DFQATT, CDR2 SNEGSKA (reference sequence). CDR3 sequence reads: CSAPRQGSYEQYF. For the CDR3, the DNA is TGCAGTGCACCCCGACAGGGTTCCTACGAGCAGTACTTC.

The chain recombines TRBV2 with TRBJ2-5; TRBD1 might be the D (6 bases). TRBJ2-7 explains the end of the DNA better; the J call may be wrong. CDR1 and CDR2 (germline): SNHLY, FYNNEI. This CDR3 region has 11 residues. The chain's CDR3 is CASQGIYEQYF. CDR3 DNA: TGTGCCAGTCAGGGGATCTACGAGCAGTACTTC.

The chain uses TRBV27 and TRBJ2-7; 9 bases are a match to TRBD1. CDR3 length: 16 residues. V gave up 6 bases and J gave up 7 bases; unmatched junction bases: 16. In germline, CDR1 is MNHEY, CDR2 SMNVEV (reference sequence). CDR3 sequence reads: CASRPGQGVIYNEQYF. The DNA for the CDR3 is TGTGCCAGCAGGCCGGGACAGGGTGTAATTTACAATGAGCAGTACTTC.

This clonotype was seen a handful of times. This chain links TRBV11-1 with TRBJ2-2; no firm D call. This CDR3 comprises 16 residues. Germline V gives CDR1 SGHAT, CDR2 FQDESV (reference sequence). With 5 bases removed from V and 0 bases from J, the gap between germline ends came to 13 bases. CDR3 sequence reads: CASSPTDKSNTGELFF. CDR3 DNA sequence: TGTGCCAGCAGCCCTACTGACAAGTCGAACACCGGGGAGCTGTTTTTT.

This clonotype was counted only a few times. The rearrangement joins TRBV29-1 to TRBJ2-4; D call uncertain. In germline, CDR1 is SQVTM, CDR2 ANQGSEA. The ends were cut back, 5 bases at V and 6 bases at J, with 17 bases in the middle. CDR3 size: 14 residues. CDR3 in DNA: TGCAGCGTTACCTGGACGGAACGCGCAAACATTCAGTACTTC. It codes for CSVTWTERANIQYF.

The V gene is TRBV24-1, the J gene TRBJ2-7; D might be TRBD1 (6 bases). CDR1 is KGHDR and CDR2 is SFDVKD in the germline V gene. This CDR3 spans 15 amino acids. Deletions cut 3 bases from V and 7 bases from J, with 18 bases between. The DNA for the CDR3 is TGTGCCACCAGTGATCCCCTAGGCTCGGGACATGAGCAGTACTTC. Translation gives CATSDPLGSGHEQYF.

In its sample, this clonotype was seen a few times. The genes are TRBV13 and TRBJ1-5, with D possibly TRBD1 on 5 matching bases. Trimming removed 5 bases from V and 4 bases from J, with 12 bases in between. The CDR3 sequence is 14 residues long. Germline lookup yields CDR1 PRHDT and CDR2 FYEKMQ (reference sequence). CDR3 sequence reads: CASSTRDGNQPQHF. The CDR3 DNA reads TGTGCCAGCAGCACGAGGGACGGTAATCAGCCCCAGCATTTT.

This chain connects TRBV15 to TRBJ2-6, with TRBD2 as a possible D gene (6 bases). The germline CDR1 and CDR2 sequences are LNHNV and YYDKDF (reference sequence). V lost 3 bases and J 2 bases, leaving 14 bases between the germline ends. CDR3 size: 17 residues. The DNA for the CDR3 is TGTGCCACCAGCAGCCGGGGGATAAACCCTGGGGCCAACGTCCTGACTTTC. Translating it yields CATSSRGINPGANVLTF.

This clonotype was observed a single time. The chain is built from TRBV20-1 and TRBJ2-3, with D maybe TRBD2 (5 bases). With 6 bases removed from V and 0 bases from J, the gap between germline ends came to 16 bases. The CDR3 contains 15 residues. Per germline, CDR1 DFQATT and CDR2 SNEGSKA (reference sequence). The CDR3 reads CSAHSTRPSTDTQYF. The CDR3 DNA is TGCAGTGCCCATTCAACTAGGCCGAGCACAGATACGCAGTATTTT.

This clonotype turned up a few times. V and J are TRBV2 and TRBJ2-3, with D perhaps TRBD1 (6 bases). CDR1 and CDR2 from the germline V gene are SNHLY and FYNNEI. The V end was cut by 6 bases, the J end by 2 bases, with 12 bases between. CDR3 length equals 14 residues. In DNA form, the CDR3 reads TGTGCCAGCAGGAGGGACACCTACACAGATACGCAGTATTTT. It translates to CASRRDTYTDTQYF.

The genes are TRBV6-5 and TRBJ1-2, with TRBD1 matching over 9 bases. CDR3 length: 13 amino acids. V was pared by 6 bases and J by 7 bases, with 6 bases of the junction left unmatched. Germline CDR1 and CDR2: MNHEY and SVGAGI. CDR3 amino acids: CASSRTGVGGYTF. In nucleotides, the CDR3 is TGTGCCAGCAGCCGGACAGGGGTGGGTGGCTACACCTTC.